The sequence of this T cell receptor beta chain was determined in a study of blood T cell repertoires in COVID-19. V gave up 2 bases and J gave up 6 bases, with 13 bases separating them. Germline CDR1 and CDR2: SQVTM and ANQGSEA. This CDR3 is built from 13 residues. The table came from immunoSEQ multiplex PCR; TCRdb's copy has only in-frame clones and leaves some out. This sample has over 250,000 clones, with around 87% found just once. The sequence came from a woman aged 25 to 39 who had recovered from COVID-19. The sequenced sample consisted of PBMCs or T cells enriched from blood (not recorded which). The gene calls are TRBV29-1 and TRBJ1-2, with D possibly TRBD1 on 5 matching bases. CDR3 region: CSVESQGWNGYTF. The CDR3 bases are TGCAGCGTTGAAAGCCAGGGCTGGAATGGCTACACCTTC.